The rows below give T cell receptor beta chains drawn from one sample of a study of cytomegalovirus exposure and HLA in healthy donors. Measured with immunoSEQ multiplex PCR; TCRdb has only the in-frame clones, and not every one. Here the sample spans about 230,000 clones, around 80% being singletons. Sequenced sample: PBMCs. The receptors were sampled from a woman aged 55-69 years in good health and CMV-seropositive. The CDR3 runs from the conserved cysteine through the conserved F or W. A D gene is named only where the DNA matches it firmly. Size is omitted from some rows. Given values are once, few, many or a class for expanded clones.

V: TRBV14
J: TRBJ2-2
D: TRBD1
size: few
DNA: TGTGCCAGCAGCCAAGTTCGACAGGGAACTCATCCCGGGGAGCTGTTTTTT
CDR3: CASSQVRQGTHPGELFF

V: TRBV4-2
J: TRBJ1-2
D: NA
size: NA
DNA: TGTGCCAGCAGCGTGAAGGGGGGAGGGGCTATGGGTGGCTACACCTTC
CDR3: CASSVKGGGAMGGYTF

V: TRBV7-8
J: TRBJ1-3
D: NA
size: once
DNA: TGTGCCAGCAGCTTTGAGGGTCACACCATATATTTT
CDR3: CASSFEGHTIYF

V: TRBV18
J: TRBJ2-1
D: TRBD1
size: NA
DNA: TGTGCCAGCTCACCTCCGGGACAGGTTTACAATGAGCAGTTCTTC
CDR3: CASSPPGQVYNEQFF

V: TRBV18
J: TRBJ2-7
D: TRBD1
size: once
DNA: TGTGCCAGCTCATCGGGACAGGAGGGAGAGCAGTACTTC
CDR3: CASSSGQEGEQYF

V: TRBV28
J: TRBJ1-5
D: NA
size: NA
DNA: TGTGCCAGCAGGGGGGCTGGGGGCAATCAGCCCCAGCATTTT
CDR3: CASRGAGGNQPQHF

V: TRBV7-8
J: TRBJ2-7
D: NA
size: NA
DNA: TGTGCCAGCAGCCCTTCGGGTTTCCGCTACGAGCAGTACTTC
CDR3: CASSPSGFRYEQYF

V: TRBV6-6
J: TRBJ2-3
D: NA
size: NA
DNA: TGTGCCAGCGTCGGACAGTTCACAGATACGCAGTATTTT
CDR3: CASVGQFTDTQYF

V: TRBV2
J: TRBJ1-3
D: NA
size: NA
DNA: TGTGCCAGCAGTGGGGATACAGGATGGAACACCATATATTTT
CDR3: CASSGDTGWNTIYF

V: TRBV5-1
J: TRBJ2-5
D: TRBD2
size: NA
DNA: TGCGCCAGCAGCTTCGGGACTAGTGGGGAGACCCAGTACTTC
CDR3: CASSFGTSGETQYF